One and the same sample provided the 14 T cell receptor beta chains below, sequenced in a study of a mutant IDH1 vaccine in newly diagnosed glioma. Their recognized antigens are unknown. The protocol was immunoSEQ multiplex PCR, while the TCRdb copy is restricted to in-frame clones and leaves out a portion. The repertoire holds about 23,000 clones, 84% seen once, with around 2.8% in the top ten. Time point denoted: week 47, end of study. Doses consisted of 300 ug of mutant IDH1 20-mer peptide each, paired with topical imiquimod. The sample in question was PBMCs, obtained from a glioma patient whose treatment included an IDH1 peptide vaccine. The receptors here all came from a man aged 35 to 55 with glioma.

The chain uses TRBV11-1 and TRBJ2-3; perhaps TRBD2 as D (6 bases). Germline V gives CDR1 SGHAT, CDR2 FQDESV (reference sequence). The CDR3 consists of 11 residues. Trimming took 4 bases from V and 8 from J, leaving 7 bases between them. The CDR3 sequence is CASSYGGTQYF. CDR3 DNA: TGTGCCAGCAGCTACGGGGGTACGCAGTATTTT. The whole variable domain, filled in from reference TRBV11-1 and TRBJ2-3, reads EAEVAQSPRYKITEKSQAVAFWCDPISGHATLYWYRQILGQGPELLVQFQDESVVDDSQLPKDRFSAERLKGVDSTLKIQPAELGDSAMYLCASSYGGTQYFGPGTRLTVL.

This clone was seen once. The genes are TRBV14 and TRBJ2-2, with D perhaps TRBD1 (6 bases). Trimming left V 0 bases short and J 1 base short, with 12 bases between. This CDR3 is 17 amino acids long. Germline V gene sequence: CDR1 SGHDN, CDR2 FVKESK. Written as DNA, the CDR3 is TGTGCCAGCAGCCAAGACTGGGGGCAGTTGAACACCGGGGAGCTGTTTTTT. It is translated as CASSQDWGQLNTGELFF. Complete variable domain (other parts from reference TRBV14 and TRBJ2-2): EAGVTQFPSHSVIEKGQTVTLRCDPISGHDNLYWYRRVMGKEIKFLLHFVKESKQDESGMPNNRFLAERTGGTYSTLKVQPAELEDSGVYFCASSQDWGQLNTGELFFGEGSRLTVL.

The chain combines TRBV5-1 with TRBJ2-5, with 9 bases fitting TRBD2. This CDR3 is 14 amino acids long. Looked up from germline, CDR1 is SGHRS and CDR2 is YFSETQ. V dropped 5 bases and J dropped 4; count of bases not matched to a gene: 6. DNA for the CDR3: TGCGCCAGCAGACCGGGACTAGCAGGAGAGACCCAGTACTTC. This gives the protein CASRPGLAGETQYF.

This chain connects TRBV10-3 to TRBJ2-7; a weak D match, TRBD1 (5 bases). The CDR3 length is 14 residues. Trimming removed 10 bases from V and 4 bases from J, with 20 bases in between. Germline V CDR1 and CDR2: ENHRY, SYGVKD. The CDR3 sequence: CATRTSPPRYEQYF. The CDR3 DNA follows: TGTGCCACCCGGACATCTCCCCCTCGATACGAGCAGTACTTC.

This chain links TRBV6-6 with TRBJ2-7, with a possible D match to TRBD2 (6 bases). The CDR3 has 15 amino acids. Germline V lookup: CDR1 MNHNY, CDR2 SVGAGI (reference sequence). Trimming pared 6 bases from V and 0 bases from J, leaving 15 bases between. CDR3 in DNA: TGTGCCAGCAGGGGAGGTTGGGGGTCCTCCTACGAGCAGTACTTC. It translates to CASRGGWGSSYEQYF.

The chain uses TRBV9 and TRBJ1-4; TRBD1 might be the D (6 bases). This CDR3 has 14 amino acids. Trimming removed 1 base at V and 6 bases at J, with 10 bases between. Germline loops: CDR1 SGDLS, CDR2 YYNGEE. This CDR3 reads CASSVTGPDEKLFF. As DNA, the CDR3 is TGTGCCAGCAGCGTAACAGGGCCCGATGAAAAACTGTTTTTT.

The chain couples TRBV10-1 to TRBJ2-7; D is ambiguous. The V gene's germline CDR1 is WNHNN and CDR2 SYGVQD (reference sequence). Trimming removed 0 bases from V and 3 bases from J, with 15 bases in between. The CDR3 length is 16 residues. CDR3 residues: CASSESTRKENYEQYF. The CDR3 DNA sequence: TGCGCCAGCAGTGAGTCGACCCGGAAGGAGAACTACGAGCAGTACTTC.

The chain uses TRBV10-1 and TRBJ1-2; 10 nucleotides line up with TRBD1. V trimming: 11 bases; J trimming: 8 bases; junction bases outside the gene matches: 8. Germline-derived CDR1 and CDR2 are WNHNN and SYGVQD (reference sequence). The CDR3 contains 12 residues. The CDR3 sequence: CAGKPTGGGYTF. The CDR3, as DNA: TGCGCCGGAAAACCGACAGGGGGCGGCTACACCTTC.

The chain links TRBV5-4 to TRBJ2-7; 11 bases align to TRBD2. V dropped 4 bases and J dropped 5; count of bases not matched to a gene: 11. Germline values: CDR1 SGHNT, CDR2 YYREEE (reference sequence). CDR3 size: 16 residues. Here the CDR3 reads CASSPVAGGPEDEQYF. The CDR3 DNA reads as TGTGCCAGCAGCCCAGTAGCGGGAGGGCCAGAGGACGAGCAGTACTTC.

The V and J genes are TRBV10-1 and TRBJ2-1; 8 bases map to TRBD2. The CDR3 is 18 residues long. The germline CDR1 and CDR2 sequences are WNHNN and SYGVQD (reference sequence). Trimming cost V 6 bases and J 6 bases; bases outside gene matches: 19. In DNA, the CDR3 is TGCGCCAGCAGCGCAACTCCGGGACTAGTCTTTCGGGGCAATGAGCAGTTCTTC. Translating gives CASSATPGLVFRGNEQFF.

The rearrangement uses TRBV9 and TRBJ1-1, with D unclear. The CDR3 totals 16 residues. The germline V gene encodes CDR1 SGDLS and CDR2 YYNGEE. Between the trimmed V and J ends, which lost 0 bases and 5 bases, there was a span of 17 bases. DNA of the CDR3: TGTGCCAGCAGCGTAGGGTCTCCGATATCGGGGACTGAAGCTTTCTTT. It codes for CASSVGSPISGTEAFF.

The chain employs TRBV7-2 and TRBJ1-5; D may be TRBD1 (6 bases). CDR1 and CDR2 (germline): SGHTA, FQGNSA. Between the trimmed V and J ends, which lost 3 bases and 3 bases, there was a span of 15 bases. The CDR3 runs to 16 residues. The CDR3 spells CASSFTGRGLNQPQHF. CDR3 DNA sequence: TGTGCCAGCAGCTTTACAGGGAGGGGTCTCAATCAGCCCCAGCATTTT.

This clone occurred once. The chain joins TRBV7-9 to TRBJ2-2; 10 nucleotides agree with TRBD2. Germline V CDR1 and CDR2: SEHNR, FQNEAQ (reference sequence). J gave up 1 base and V 4 bases, and 6 bases lay outside the gene matches. This CDR3 contains 17 residues. The CDR3 here is CASSYPSGRWNTGELFF. The CDR3 DNA is TGTGCCAGCAGCTACCCTAGCGGGAGATGGAACACCGGGGAGCTGTTTTTT.

The chain links TRBV5-1 to TRBJ2-2; TRBD2 agrees at 10 bases. This CDR3 contains 17 residues. V gave up 0 bases and J gave up 6 bases; unmatched junction bases: 8. Germline loops: CDR1 SGHRS, CDR2 YFSETQ. In DNA form, the CDR3 reads TGCGCCAGCAGCTTGGTTAGGGCTAGCGGGAGCCCCGGGGAGCTGTTTTTT. Its translation: CASSLVRASGSPGELFF. Full variable domain (missing parts from reference TRBV5-1 and TRBJ2-2): KAGVTQTPRYLIKTRGQQVTLSCSPISGHRSVSWYQQTPGQGLQFLFEYFSETQRNKGNFPGRFSGRQFSNSRSEMNVSTLELGDSALYLCASSLVRASGSPGELFFGEGSRLTVL.